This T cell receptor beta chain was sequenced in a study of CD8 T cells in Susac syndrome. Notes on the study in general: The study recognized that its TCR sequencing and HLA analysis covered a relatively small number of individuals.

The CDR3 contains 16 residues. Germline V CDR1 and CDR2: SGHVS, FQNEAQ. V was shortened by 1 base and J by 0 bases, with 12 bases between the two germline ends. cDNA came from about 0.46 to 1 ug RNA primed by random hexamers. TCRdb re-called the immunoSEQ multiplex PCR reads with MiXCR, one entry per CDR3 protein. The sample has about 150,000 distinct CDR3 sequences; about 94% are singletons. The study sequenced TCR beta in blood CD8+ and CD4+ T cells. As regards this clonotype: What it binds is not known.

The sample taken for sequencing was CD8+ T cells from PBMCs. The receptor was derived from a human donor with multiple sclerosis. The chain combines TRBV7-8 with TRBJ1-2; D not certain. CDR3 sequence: CASSLERQEANYGYTF. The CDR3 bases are TGTGCCAGCAGCTTAGAGCGGCAGGAAGCTAACTATGGCTACACCTTC.